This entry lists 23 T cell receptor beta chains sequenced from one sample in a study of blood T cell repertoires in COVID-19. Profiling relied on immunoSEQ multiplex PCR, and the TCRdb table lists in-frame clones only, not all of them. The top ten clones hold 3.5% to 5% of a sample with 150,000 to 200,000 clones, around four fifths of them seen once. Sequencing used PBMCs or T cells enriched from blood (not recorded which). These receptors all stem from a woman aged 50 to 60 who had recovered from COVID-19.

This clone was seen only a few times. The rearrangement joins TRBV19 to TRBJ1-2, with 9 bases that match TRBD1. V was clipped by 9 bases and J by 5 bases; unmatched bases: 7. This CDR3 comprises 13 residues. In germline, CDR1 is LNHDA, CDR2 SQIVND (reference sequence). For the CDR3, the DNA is TGTGCCAGCGTGACAGGGGGGACTTATGGCTACACCTTC. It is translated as CASVTGGTYGYTF.

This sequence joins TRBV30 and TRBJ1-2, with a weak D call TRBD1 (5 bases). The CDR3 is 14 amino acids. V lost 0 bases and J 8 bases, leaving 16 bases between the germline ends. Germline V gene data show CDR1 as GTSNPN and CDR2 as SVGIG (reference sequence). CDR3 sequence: CAWSVQVKRSGYTF. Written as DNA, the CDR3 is TGTGCCTGGAGTGTACAGGTAAAGCGATCCGGCTACACCTTC.

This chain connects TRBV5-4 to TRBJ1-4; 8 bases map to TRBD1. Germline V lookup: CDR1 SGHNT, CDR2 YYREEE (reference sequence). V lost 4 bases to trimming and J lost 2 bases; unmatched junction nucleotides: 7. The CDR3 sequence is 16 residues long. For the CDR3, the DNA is TGTGCCAGCAGCGTTGGAAGGACAGGGACTAATGAAAAACTGTTTTTT. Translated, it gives CASSVGRTGTNEKLFF.

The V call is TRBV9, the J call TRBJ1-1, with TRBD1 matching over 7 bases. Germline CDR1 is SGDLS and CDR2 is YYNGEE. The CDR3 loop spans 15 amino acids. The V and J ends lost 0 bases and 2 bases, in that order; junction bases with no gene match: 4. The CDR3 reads CASSVGSGGNTEAFF. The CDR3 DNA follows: TGTGCCAGCAGCGTAGGTTCAGGGGGTAACACTGAAGCTTTCTTT.

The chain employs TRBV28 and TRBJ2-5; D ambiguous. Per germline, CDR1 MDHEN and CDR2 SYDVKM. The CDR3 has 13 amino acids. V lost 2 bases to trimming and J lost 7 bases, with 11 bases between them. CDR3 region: CASSLRGSATQYF. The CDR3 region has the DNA TGTGCCAGCAGTTTACGAGGATCAGCGACCCAGTACTTC.

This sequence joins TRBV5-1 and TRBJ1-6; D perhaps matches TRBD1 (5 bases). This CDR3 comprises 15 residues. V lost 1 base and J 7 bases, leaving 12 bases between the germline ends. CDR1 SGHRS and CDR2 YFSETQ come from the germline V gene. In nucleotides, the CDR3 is TGCGCCAGCAGCTTGTTGGGACTCAAGAATTCACCCCTCCACTTT. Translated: CASSLLGLKNSPLHF. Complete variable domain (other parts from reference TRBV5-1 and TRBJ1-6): KAGVTQTPRYLIKTRGQQVTLSCSPISGHRSVSWYQQTPGQGLQFLFEYFSETQRNKGNFPGRFSGRQFSNSRSEMNVSTLELGDSALYLCASSLLGLKNSPLHFGNGTRLTVT.

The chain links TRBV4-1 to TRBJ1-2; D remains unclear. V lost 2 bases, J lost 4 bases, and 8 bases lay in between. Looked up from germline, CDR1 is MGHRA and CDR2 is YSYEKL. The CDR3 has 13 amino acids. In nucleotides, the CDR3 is TGCGCCAGCAGCCAACCCCCCGGCTATGGCTACACCTTC. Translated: CASSQPPGYGYTF.

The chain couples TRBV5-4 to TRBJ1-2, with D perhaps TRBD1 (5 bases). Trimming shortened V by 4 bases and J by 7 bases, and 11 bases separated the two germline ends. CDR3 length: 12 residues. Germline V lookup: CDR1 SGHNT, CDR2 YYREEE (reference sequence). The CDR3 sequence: CASSVDSFGYTF. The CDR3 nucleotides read TGTGCCAGCAGCGTAGACAGTTTTGGCTACACCTTC.

The CDR3 sequence: CASSLWQGRNTGELFF. CDR3 coding DNA: TGCGCCAGCAGCTTGTGGCAGGGGCGGAACACCGGGGAGCTGTTTTTT. This chain joins TRBV5-1 and TRBJ2-2; weak D call: TRBD1 (6 bases). Germline-derived CDR1 and CDR2 are SGHRS and YFSETQ. The CDR3 totals 16 residues. V was clipped by 1 base and J by 1 base, with 11 bases between them.

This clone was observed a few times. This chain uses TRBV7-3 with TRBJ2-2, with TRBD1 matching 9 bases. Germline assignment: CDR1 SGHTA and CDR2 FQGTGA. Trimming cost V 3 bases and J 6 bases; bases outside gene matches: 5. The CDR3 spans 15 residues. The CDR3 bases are TGTGCCAGCAGCTTTATGACAGGGGGACCCGGGGAGCTGTTTTTT. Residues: CASSFMTGGPGELFF.

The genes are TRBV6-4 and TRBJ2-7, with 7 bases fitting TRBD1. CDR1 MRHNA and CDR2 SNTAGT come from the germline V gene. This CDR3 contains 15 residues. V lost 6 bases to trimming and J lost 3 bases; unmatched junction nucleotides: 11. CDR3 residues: CASSRKTGQLYEQYV. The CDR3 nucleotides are TGTGCCAGCAGCCGAAAGACAGGGCAGCTCTACGAGCAGTACGTC.

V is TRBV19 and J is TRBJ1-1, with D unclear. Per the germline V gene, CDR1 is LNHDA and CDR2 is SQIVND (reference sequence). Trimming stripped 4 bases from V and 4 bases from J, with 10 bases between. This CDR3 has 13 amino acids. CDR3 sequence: CASSRGIGTEAFF. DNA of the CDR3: TGTGCCAGTAGTAGAGGGATCGGCACTGAAGCTTTCTTT. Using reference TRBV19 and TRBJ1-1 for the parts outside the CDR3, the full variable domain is DGGITQSPKYLFRKEGQNVTLSCEQNLNHDAMYWYRQDPGQGLRLIYYSQIVNDFQKGDIAEGYSVSREKKESFPLTVTSAQKNPTAFYLCASSRGIGTEAFFGQGTRLTVV.

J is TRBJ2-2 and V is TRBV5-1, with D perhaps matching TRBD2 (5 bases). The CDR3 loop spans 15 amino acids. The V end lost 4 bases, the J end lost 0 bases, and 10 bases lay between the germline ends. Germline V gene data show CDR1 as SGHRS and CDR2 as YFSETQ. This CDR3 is CASSPSGTNTGELFF. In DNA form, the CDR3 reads TGCGCCAGCAGCCCGTCCGGGACGAACACCGGGGAGCTGTTTTTT. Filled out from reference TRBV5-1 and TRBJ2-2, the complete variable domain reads KAGVTQTPRYLIKTRGQQVTLSCSPISGHRSVSWYQQTPGQGLQFLFEYFSETQRNKGNFPGRFSGRQFSNSRSEMNVSTLELGDSALYLCASSPSGTNTGELFFGEGSRLTVL.

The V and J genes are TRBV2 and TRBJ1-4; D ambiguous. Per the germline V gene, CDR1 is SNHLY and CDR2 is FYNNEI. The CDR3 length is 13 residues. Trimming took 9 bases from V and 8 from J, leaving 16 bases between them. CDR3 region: CASQMREEEKLFF. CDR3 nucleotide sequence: TGTGCCAGTCAAATGAGGGAGGAGGAAAAACTGTTTTTT.

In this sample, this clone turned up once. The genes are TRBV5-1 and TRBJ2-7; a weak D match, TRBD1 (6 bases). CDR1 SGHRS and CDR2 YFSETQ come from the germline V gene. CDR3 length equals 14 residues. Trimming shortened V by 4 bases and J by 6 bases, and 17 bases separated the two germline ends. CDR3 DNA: TGCGCCAGCAGCGTAGGGCAGGGGAGCGTCGAGCAGTACGTC. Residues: CASSVGQGSVEQYV.

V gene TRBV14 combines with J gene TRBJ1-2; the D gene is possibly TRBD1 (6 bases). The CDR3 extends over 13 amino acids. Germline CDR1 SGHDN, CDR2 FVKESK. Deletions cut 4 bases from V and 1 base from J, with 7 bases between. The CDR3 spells CASSRRGNYGYTF. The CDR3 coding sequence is TGTGCCAGCAGCCGCAGGGGTAACTATGGCTACACCTTC.

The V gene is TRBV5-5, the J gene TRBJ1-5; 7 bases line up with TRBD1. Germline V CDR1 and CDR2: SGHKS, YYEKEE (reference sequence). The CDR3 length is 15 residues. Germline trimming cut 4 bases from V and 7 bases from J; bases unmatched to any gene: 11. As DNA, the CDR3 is TGTGCCAGCAGCGGGGGGACAGAGAGGGGGCAGCCCCAGCATTTT. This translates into CASSGGTERGQPQHF.

CDR3 coding DNA: TGCGCCAGCAGTGGCCCTGATTACAGACTGAACACTGAAGCTTTCTTT. It codes for CASSGPDYRLNTEAFF. This chain links TRBV10-2 with TRBJ1-1; D unresolved. Trimming cost V 4 bases and J 0 bases, with 15 bases left between them. The germline V gene encodes CDR1 WSHSY and CDR2 SAAADI. The CDR3 covers 16 residues.

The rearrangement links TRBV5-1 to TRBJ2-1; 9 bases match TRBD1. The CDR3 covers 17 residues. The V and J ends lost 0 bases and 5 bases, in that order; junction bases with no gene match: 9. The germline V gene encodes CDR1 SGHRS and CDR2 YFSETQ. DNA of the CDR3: TGCGCCAGCAGCTTGGGGGGGACAGGGAGTAGGAACAATGAGCAGTTCTTC. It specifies CASSLGGTGSRNNEQFF. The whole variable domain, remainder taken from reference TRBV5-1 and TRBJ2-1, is KAGVTQTPRYLIKTRGQQVTLSCSPISGHRSVSWYQQTPGQGLQFLFEYFSETQRNKGNFPGRFSGRQFSNSRSEMNVSTLELGDSALYLCASSLGGTGSRNNEQFFGPGTRLTVL.

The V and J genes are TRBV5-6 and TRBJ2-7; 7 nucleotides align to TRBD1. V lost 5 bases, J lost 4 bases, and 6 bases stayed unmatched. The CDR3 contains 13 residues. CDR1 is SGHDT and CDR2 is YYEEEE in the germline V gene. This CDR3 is CASSYGTAYEQYV. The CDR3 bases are TGTGCCAGCAGTTATGGGACAGCTTACGAGCAGTACGTC.

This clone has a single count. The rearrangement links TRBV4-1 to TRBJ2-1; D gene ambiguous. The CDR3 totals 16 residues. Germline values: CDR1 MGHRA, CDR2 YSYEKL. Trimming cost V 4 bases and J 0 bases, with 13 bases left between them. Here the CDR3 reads CASSRLSMGSYNEQFF. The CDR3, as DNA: TGCGCCAGCAGCCGCCTTAGCATGGGCTCCTACAATGAGCAGTTCTTC.

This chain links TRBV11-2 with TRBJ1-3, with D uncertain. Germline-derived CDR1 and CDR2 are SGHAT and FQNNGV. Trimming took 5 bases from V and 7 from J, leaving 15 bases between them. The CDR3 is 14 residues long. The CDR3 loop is CASSILGLKNTIYF. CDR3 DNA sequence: TGTGCCAGCAGCATCCTCGGACTGAAGAACACCATATATTTT.

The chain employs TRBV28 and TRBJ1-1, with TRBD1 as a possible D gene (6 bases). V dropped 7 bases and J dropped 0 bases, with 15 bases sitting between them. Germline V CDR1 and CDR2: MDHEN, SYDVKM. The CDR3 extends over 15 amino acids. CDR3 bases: TGTGCCAGCACCGCCCAGGGGCTCATGAACACTGAAGCTTTCTTT. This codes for CASTAQGLMNTEAFF.